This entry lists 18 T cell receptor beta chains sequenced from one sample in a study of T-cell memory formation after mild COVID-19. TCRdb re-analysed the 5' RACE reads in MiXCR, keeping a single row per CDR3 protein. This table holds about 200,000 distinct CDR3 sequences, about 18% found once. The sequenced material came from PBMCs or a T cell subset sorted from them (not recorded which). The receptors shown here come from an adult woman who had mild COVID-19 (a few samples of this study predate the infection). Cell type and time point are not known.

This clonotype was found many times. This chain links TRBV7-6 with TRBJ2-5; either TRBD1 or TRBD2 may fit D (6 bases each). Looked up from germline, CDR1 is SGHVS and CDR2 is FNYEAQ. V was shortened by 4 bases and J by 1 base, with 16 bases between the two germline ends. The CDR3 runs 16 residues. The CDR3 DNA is TGTGCCAGCAGCTCCGGACTAAACAGGGTCCAAGAGACCCAGTACTTC. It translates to CASSSGLNRVQETQYF.

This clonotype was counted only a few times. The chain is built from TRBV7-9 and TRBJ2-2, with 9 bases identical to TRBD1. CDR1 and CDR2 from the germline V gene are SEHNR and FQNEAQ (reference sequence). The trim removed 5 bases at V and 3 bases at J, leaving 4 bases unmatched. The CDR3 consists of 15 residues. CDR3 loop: CASSARQGDTGELFF. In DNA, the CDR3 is TGTGCCAGCAGCGCCCGACAGGGGGACACCGGGGAGCTGTTTTTT.

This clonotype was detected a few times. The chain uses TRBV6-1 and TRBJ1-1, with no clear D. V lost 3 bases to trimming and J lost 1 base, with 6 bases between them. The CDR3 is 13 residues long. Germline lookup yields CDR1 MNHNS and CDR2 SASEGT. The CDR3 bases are TGTGCCAGCAGTGATGTGGCGAACACTGAAGCTTTCTTT. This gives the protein CASSDVANTEAFF.

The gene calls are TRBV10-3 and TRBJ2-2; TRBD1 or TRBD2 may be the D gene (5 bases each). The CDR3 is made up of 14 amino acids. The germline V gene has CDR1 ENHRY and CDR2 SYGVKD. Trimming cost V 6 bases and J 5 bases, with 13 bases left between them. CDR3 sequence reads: CAIRRGLQTGELFF. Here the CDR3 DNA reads TGTGCCATCAGGAGGGGCCTACAAACCGGGGAGCTGTTTTTT.

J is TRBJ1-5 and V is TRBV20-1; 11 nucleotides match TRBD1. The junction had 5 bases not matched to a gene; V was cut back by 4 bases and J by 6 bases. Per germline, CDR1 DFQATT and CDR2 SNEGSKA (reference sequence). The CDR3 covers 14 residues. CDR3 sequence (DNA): TGCAGTGCTACGTCCGGGACAGGGGGTCAGCCCCAGCATTTT. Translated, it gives CSATSGTGGQPQHF.

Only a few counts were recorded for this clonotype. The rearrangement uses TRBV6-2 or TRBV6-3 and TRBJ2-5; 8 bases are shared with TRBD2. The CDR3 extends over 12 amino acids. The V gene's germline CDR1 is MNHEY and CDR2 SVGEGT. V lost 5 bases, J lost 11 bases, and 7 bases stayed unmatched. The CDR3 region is CASSGGSGMQYF. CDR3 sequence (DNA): TGTGCCAGCAGTGGGGGTAGCGGGATGCAGTACTTC.

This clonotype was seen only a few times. The CDR3 sequence: CASTPGQRFSGANVLTF. In DNA, the CDR3 is TGTGCCAGCACTCCGGGACAGAGGTTCTCTGGGGCCAACGTCCTGACTTTC. The chain carries TRBV12-3 or TRBV12-4 and TRBJ2-6, with 7 bases identical to TRBD1. The V and J ends lost 7 bases and 0 bases, in that order; junction bases with no gene match: 9. This CDR3 has 17 residues.

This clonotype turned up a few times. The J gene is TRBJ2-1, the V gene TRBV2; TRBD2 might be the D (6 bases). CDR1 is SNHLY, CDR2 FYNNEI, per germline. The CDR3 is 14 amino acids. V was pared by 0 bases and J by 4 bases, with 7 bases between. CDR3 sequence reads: CASSEASGYNEQFF. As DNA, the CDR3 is TGTGCCAGCAGTGAAGCTAGCGGTTACAATGAGCAGTTCTTC.

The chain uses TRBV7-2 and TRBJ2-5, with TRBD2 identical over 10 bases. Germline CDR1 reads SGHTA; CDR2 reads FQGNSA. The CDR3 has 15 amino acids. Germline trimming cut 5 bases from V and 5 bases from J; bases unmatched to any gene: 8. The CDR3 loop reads CASSPVGSGRETQYF. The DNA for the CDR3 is TGTGCCAGCAGCCCCGTGGGTAGCGGGAGGGAGACCCAGTACTTC.

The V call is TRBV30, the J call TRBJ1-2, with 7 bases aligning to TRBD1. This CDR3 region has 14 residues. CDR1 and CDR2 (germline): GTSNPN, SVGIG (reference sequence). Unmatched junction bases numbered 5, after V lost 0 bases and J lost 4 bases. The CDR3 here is CAWSVRGGGYGYTF. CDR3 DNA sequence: TGTGCCTGGAGTGTTCGAGGGGGCGGCTATGGCTACACCTTC.

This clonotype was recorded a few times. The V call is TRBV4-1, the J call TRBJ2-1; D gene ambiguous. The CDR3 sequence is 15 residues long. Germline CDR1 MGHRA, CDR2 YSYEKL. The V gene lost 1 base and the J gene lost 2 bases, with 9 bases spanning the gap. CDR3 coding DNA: TGCGCCAGCAGCCAAGCGGACCGTACCTACAATGAGCAGTTCTTC. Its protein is CASSQADRTYNEQFF.

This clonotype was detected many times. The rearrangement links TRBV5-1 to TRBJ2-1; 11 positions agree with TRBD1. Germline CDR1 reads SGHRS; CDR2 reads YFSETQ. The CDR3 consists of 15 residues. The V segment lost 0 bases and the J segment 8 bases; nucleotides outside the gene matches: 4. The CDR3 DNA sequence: TGCGCCAGCAGCTTGGATGGACAGGGGGCCGATGAGCAGTTCTTC. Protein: CASSLDGQGADEQFF.

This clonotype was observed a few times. The CDR3 sequence is CSARVIGDTQYF. The CDR3 DNA reads as TGCAGTGCTAGGGTAATAGGGGATACGCAGTATTTT. The V call is TRBV20-1, the J call TRBJ2-3; D not resolved. Germline V gene sequence: CDR1 DFQATT, CDR2 SNEGSKA (reference sequence). Between the trimmed V and J ends, which lost 3 bases and 6 bases, there was a span of 10 bases. The CDR3 totals 12 residues.

The CDR3 DNA reads as TGTGCCAGCACCCTACAGGGAGGGAGGGGTTACAATGAGCAGTTCTTC. Translating it yields CASTLQGGRGYNEQFF. The rearrangement links TRBV27 to TRBJ2-1, with TRBD2 as a possible D gene (7 bases). CDR1 is MNHEY, CDR2 SMNVEV, per germline (reference sequence). The ends were cut back, 7 bases at V and 4 bases at J, with 20 bases in the middle. The CDR3 spans 16 residues.

The CDR3 here is CATSDLSRSSYNEQFF. The CDR3 DNA is TGTGCCACCAGTGATTTGAGCCGGAGCTCCTACAATGAGCAGTTCTTC. The chain joins TRBV24-1 to TRBJ2-1; D unresolved. Germline V lookup: CDR1 KGHDR, CDR2 SFDVKD. Trimming removed 0 bases from V and 0 bases from J, with 8 bases in between. The CDR3 has 16 amino acids.

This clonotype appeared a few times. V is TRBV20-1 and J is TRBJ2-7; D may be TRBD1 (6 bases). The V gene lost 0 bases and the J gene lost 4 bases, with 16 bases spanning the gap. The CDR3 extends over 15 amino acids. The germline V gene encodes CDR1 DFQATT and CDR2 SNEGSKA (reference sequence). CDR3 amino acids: CSARDLKDSKYEQYF. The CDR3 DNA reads TGCAGTGCTAGAGATCTAAAGGACAGCAAATACGAGCAGTACTTC.

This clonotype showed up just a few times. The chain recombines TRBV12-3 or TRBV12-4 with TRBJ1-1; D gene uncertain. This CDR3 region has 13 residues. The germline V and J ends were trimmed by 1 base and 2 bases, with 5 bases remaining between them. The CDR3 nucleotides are TGTGCCAGCAGTTTAGGGACTAACACTGAAGCTTTCTTT. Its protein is CASSLGTNTEAFF.

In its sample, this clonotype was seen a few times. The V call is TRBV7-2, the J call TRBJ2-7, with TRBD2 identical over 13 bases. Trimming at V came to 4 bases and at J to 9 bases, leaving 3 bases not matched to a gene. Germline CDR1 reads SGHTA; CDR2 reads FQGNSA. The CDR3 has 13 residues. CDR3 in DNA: TGTGCCAGCAGCTCGACTAGCGGGAGGTGGCAGTACTTC. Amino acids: CASSSTSGRWQYF.